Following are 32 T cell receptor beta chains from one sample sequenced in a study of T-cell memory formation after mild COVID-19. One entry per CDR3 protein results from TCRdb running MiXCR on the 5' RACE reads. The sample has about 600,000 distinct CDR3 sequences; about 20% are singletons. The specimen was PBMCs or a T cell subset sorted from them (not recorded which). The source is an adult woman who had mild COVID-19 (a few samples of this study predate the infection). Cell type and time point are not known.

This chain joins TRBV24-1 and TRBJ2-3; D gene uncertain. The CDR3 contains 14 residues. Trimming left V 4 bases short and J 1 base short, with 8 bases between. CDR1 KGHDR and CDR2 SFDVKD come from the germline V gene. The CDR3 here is CATSEGPGTDTQYF. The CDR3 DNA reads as TGTGCCACCAGTGAAGGACCGGGCACAGATACGCAGTATTTT.

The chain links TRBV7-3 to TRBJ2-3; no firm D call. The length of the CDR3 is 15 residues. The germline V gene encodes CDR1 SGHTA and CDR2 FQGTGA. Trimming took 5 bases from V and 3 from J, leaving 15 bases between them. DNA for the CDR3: TGTGCCAGCAGCCCATTTCCCGAACGTACAGATACGCAGTATTTT. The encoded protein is CASSPFPERTDTQYF.

CDR3 in DNA: TGCGCCAGCAGCTTGGCCAGCGGCAGTGGAGGCTCACCCCTCCACTTT. Residues: CASSLASGSGGSPLHF. The chain links TRBV5-1 to TRBJ1-6; D is unclear. Germline CDR1 is SGHRS and CDR2 is YFSETQ. V was shortened by 0 bases and J by 10 bases, with 17 bases between the two germline ends. This CDR3 is 16 amino acids long.

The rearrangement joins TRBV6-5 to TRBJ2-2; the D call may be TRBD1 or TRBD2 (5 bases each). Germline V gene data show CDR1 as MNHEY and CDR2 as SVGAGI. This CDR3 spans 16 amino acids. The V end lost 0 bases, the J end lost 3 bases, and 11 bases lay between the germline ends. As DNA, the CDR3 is TGTGCCAGCAGTTACTCGATCCAGGGAGACACCGGGGAGCTGTTTTTT. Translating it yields CASSYSIQGDTGELFF.

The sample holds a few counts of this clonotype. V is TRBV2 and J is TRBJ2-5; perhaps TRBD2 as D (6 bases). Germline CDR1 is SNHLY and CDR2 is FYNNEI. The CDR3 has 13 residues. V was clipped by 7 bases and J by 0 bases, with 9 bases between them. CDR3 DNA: TGTGCCAGCATGAGCGGGTACCAAGAGACCCAGTACTTC. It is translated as CASMSGYQETQYF.

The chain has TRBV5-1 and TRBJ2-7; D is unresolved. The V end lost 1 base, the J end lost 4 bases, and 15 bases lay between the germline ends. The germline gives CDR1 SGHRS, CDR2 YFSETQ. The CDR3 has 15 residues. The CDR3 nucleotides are TGCGCCAGCAGCTTGCTTGGGATCAACATTTACGAGCAGTACTTC. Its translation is CASSLLGINIYEQYF.

CDR3 nucleotide sequence: TGTGCCAGCTCACCTACCACCTCCTCTGAAGCTTTCTTT. Translation gives CASSPTTSSEAFF. The chain recombines TRBV18 with TRBJ1-1; D is undetermined. Per germline, CDR1 KGHSH and CDR2 LQKENI. The CDR3 consists of 13 residues. V gave up 3 bases and J gave up 6 bases, with 11 bases separating them.

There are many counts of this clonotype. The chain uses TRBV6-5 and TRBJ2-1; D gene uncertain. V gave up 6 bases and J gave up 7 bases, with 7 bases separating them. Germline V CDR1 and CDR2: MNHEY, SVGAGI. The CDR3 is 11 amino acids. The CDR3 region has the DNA TGTGCCAGCAGCTTAAATAATGAGCAGTTCTTC. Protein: CASSLNNEQFF.

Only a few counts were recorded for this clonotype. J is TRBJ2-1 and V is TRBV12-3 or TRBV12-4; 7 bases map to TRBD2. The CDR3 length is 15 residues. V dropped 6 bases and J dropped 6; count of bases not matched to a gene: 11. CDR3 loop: CASSPPGGRGNEQFF. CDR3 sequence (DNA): TGTGCCAGCAGCCCGCCTGGCGGGAGAGGCAATGAGCAGTTCTTC.

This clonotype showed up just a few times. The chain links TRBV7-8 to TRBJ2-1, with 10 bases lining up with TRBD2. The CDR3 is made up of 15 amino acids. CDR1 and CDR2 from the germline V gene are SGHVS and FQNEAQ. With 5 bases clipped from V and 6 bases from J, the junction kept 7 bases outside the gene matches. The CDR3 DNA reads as TGTGCCAGCAGCAGCATAGGGACTAGCGCCAATGAGCAGTTCTTC. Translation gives CASSSIGTSANEQFF.

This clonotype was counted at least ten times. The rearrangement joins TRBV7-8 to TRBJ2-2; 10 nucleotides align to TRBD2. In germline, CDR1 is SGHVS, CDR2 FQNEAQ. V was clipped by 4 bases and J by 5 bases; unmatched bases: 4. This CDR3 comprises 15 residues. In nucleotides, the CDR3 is TGTGCCAGCAGCTCCTTAGCGGGAGGTACCGGGGAGCTGTTTTTT. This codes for CASSSLAGGTGELFF.

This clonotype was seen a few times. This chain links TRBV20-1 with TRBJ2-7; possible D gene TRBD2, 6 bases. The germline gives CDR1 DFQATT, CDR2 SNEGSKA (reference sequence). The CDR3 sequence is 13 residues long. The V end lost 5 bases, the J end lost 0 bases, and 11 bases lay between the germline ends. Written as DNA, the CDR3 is TGCAGTGCTGCCTCGGGACTCTCCTACGAGCAGTACTTC. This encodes CSAASGLSYEQYF.

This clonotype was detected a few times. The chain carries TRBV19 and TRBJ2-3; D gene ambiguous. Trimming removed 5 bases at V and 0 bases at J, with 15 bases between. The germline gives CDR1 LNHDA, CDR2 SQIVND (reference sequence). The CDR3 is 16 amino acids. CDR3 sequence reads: CASSQRSGGSTDTQYF. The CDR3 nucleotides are TGTGCCAGTAGTCAACGGAGTGGCGGTAGCACAGATACGCAGTATTTT.

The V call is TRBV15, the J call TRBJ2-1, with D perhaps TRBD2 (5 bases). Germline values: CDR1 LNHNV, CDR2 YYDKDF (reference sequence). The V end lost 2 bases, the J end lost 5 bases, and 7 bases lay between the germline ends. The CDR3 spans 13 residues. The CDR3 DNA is TGTGCCACCAGCAGACTGGGAGACAATGAGCAGTTCTTC. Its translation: CATSRLGDNEQFF.

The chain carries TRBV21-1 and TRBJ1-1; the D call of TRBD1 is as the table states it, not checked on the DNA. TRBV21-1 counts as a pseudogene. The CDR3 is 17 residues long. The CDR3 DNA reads TGTGCCAGCACCTGGAAACCGGGACAGGGGTTTCACACTGAAGCTTTCTTT. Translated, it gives CASTWKPGQGFHTEAFF.

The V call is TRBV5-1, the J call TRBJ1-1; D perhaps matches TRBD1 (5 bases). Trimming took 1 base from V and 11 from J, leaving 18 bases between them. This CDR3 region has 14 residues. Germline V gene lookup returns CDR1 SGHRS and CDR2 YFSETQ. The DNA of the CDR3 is TGCGCCAGCAGCTTGAAGGGTGAGGGGCCAGGGGCTTTCTTT. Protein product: CASSLKGEGPGAFF.

The CDR3 coding sequence is TGTGCCAGCACCCCAGGTGGGAATCCCTACGAGCAGTACTTC. The encoded protein is CASTPGGNPYEQYF. The chain joins TRBV7-9 to TRBJ2-7; D is unresolved. This CDR3 has 14 amino acids. V was cut by 7 bases and J by 2 bases, with 15 bases left in between. Germline CDR1 and CDR2: SEHNR and FQNEAQ (reference sequence).

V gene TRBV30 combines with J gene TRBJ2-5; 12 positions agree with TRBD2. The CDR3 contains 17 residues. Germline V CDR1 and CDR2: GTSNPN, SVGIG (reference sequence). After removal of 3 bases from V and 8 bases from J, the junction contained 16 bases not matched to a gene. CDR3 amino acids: CAWSALGASGRAGTQYF. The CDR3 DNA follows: TGTGCCTGGAGCGCTCTGGGGGCTAGCGGGAGGGCCGGTACCCAGTACTTC.

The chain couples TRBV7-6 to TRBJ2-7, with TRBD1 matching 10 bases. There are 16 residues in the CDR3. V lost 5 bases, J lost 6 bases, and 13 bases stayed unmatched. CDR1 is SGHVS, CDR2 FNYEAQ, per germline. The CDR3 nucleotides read TGTGCCAGCAGCCCCCCGGGGACAGGGGTAATTCGCGAGCAGTACTTC. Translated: CASSPPGTGVIREQYF.

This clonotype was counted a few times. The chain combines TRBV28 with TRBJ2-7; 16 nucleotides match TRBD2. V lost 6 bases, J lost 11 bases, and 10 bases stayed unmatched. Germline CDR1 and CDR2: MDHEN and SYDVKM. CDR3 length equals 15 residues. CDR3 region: CASRSGGLAGGEKYF. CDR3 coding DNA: TGTGCCAGCAGATCCGGGGGACTAGCGGGAGGGGAGAAGTACTTC.

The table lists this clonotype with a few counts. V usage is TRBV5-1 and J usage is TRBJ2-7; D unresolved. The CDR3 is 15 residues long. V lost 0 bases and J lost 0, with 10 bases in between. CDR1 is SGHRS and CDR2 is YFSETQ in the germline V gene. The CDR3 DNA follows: TGCGCCAGCAGCTTGGTGTACGGCAGCTCCTACGAGCAGTACTTC. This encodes CASSLVYGSSYEQYF.

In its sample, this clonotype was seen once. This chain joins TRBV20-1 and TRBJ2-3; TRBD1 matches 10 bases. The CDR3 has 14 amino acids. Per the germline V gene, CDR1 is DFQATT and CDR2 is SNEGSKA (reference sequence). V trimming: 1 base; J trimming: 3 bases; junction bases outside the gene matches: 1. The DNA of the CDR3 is TGCAGTGCTAGAGTGGGACAGGGGACAGATACGCAGTATTTT. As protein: CSARVGQGTDTQYF.

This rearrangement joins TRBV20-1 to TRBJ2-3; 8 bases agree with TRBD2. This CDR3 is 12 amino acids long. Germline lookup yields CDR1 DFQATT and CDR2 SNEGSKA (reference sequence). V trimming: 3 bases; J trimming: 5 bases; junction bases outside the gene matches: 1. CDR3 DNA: TGCAGTGCTAGCGGGAGGGGAGATACGCAGTATTTT. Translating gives CSASGRGDTQYF.

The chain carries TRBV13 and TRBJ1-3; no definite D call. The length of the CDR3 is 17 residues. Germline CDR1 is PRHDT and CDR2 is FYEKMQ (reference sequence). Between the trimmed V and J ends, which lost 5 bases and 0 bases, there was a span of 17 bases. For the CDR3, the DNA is TGTGCCAGCAGCCCTCGGGAGGTGATCTCCTCTGGAAACACCATATATTTT. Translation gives CASSPREVISSGNTIYF.

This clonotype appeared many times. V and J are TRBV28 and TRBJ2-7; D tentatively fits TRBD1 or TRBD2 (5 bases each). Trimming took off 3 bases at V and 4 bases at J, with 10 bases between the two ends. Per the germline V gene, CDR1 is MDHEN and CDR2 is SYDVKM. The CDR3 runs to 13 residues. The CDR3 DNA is TGTGCCAGCAGTTTGGGACCGAGGTACGAGCAGTACTTC. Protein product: CASSLGPRYEQYF.

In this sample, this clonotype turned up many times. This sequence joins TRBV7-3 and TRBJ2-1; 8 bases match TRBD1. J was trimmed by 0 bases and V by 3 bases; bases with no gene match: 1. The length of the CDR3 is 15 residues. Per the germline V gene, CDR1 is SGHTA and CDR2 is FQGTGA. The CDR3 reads CASSFDRGSYNEQFF. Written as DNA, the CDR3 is TGTGCCAGCAGCTTTGACAGGGGCTCCTACAATGAGCAGTTCTTC. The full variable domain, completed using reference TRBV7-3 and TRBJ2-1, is GAGVSQTPSNKVTEKGKYVELRCDPISGHTALYWYRQSLGQGPEFLIYFQGTGAADDSGLPNDRFFAVRPEGSVSTLKIQRTERGDSAVYLCASSFDRGSYNEQFFGPGTRLTVL.

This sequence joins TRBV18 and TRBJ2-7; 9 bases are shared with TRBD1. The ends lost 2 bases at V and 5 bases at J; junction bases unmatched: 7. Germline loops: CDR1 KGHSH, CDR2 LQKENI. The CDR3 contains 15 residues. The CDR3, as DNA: TGTGCCAGCTCACCAATGCGGGACAGGGTCCACGAGCAGTACTTC. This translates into CASSPMRDRVHEQYF.

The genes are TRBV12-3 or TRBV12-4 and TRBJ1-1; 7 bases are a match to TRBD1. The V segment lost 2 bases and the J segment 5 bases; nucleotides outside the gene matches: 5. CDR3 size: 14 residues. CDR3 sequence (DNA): TGTGCCAGCAGTTTAATACAGGGGTTTACTGAAGCTTTCTTT. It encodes CASSLIQGFTEAFF.

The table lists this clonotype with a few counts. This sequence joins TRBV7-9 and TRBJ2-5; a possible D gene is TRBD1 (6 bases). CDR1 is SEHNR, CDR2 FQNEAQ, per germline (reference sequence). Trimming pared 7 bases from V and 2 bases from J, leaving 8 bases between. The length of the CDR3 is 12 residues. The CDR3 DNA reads TGTGCCAGCACCGGACAGCAAGAGACCCAGTACTTC. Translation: CASTGQQETQYF. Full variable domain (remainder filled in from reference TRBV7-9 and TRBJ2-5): DTGVSQNPRHKITKRGQNVTFRCDPISEHNRLYWYRQTLGQGPEFLTYFQNEAQLEKSRLLSDRFSAERPKGSFSTLEIQRTEQGDSAMYLCASTGQQETQYFGPGTRLLVL.

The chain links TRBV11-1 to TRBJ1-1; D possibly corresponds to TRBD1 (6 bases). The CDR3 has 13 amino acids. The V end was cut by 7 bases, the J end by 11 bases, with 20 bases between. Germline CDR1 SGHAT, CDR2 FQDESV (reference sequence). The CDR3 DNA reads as TGTGCCAGCACGACACCCAGGGGACACGAGGCTTTCTTT. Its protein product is CASTTPRGHEAFF.

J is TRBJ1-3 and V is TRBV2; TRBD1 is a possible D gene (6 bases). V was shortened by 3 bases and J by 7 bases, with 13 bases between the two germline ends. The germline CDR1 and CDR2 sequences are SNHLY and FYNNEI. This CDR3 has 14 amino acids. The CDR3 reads CASSEIRGRNTIYF. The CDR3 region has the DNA TGTGCCAGCAGTGAGATACGGGGGCGGAACACCATATATTTT.

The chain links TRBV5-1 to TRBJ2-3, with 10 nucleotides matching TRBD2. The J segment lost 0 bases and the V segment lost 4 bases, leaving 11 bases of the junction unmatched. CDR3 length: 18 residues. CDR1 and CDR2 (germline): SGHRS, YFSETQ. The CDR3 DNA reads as TGCGCCAGCAGCGGTGGACTAGCGGCGTATTCTAGCACAGATACGCAGTATTTT. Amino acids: CASSGGLAAYSSTDTQYF.